This T cell receptor beta chain came from a study of CXCR3-negative and CXCR3-positive naive CD8 T cells (dated by TCRdb to between 2018 and 2021). General notes on the study: About 150 million TRB reads were obtained in total, roughly 1.5 +/- 0.3 million reads per library. Diversity and physicochemical repertoire analyses were performed on about a dozen donors pooled from two independent experiments. The TRBV-TRBJ cluster analysis covered naive subsets from roughly 5 donors and memory cells from 3 donors.

Sequencing was performed on a NextSeq 550. The Human TCR Profiling Kit (MiLaboratory) was used to make UMI-labeled 5' RACE TRB cDNA libraries. The full amount of extracted RNA was used for cDNA synthesis, and the full amount of resulting cDNA was used for PCR amplification. Libraries were prepared in parallel with an identical number of PCR cycles. As for the authors' bioinformatics: About 50,000 +/- 10,000 unique UMI-labeled TRB cDNA molecules per library were extracted with MIGEC and MiXCR, with at least two reads per UMI required. On average, about 40,000 +/- 10,000 functional in-frame TRB CDR3 nucleotide clonotypes lacking stop codons were found per library. After downsampling to 5000 UMI-labeled TRB molecules per sample, diversity metrics, including normalized Shannon-Wiener and Chao1, were computed in VDJtools. For the central five CDR3 residues, VDJtools calculated physicochemical properties weighted by clonotype size, namely interaction energy, strength, volume and Kidera factor 4. TCRdb reprocessed the reads into one record per CDR3 protein sequence, lacking DNA. V and J calls and clone size were set by TCRdb, not the authors. The sample's records list 150,000 to 180,000 distinct CDR3 sequences. Jointly, the top ten make up approximately 0.46% of the sample.

For each CD8+ T cell subset, flow sorting was done in triplicate, and 250,000 to 300,000 cells per subset went directly into RLT lysis buffer. To exclude memory contaminants, naive CD8+ T cells were stringently defined as CD45RO-CCR7+CD27+CD95-. Using standard density gradient centrifugation, peripheral blood mononuclear cells were isolated from buffy coats. A FACSAria III was used to flow-sort naive CD8+ T cells into CXCR3-negative and CXCR3-positive populations. An RNeasy Mini Kit was used to extract total RNA from the sorted cells. About this clonotype itself: The target of this receptor is not known.

The germline V gene yields SGHTA for CDR1 and FQGNSA for CDR2. Including cysteine and phenylalanine, the CDR3 has 13 amino acids. DNA is not on record. The paper's findings and limits, for the study overall: Because CXCR3 expression was partially decreased after cryopreservation, freshly isolated PBMCs were used for most assays. TRB CDR3s from CXCR3-positive naive cells showed higher hydrophobicity (lower Kidera factor 4), lower energy, and higher strength and volume indices than CXCR3-negative naive cells. Comparably high repertoire diversity was found in both naive subsets, whereas much lower repertoire diversity was found in memory CD8+ T cells. TRBV-TRBJ usage was similar between naive CXCR3-negative and CXCR3-positive cells from the same donor, while memory cells showed distinct patterns. Surface CD5, linked to self-reactivity in mice, was comparable between naive subsets; TCR interaction strength was therefore also inferred from TRB CDR3 physicochemical properties.

The sequence is built from TRBV7-2 and TRBJ2-7; TCRdb reports TRBD1, a call that lacks DNA to check it against. Sequenced: naive CXCR3+ CD8+ T cells from blood. What this sample's cell subset or site label stands for: CD45RO-CCR7+CD27+CD95- naive CD8+ T cells expressing CXCR3 (TNR3+). The TCR sequence derives from a human donor in good health. Some clones in this sample may be carry-over from other donors' samples. CDR3 region: CASSLWDGYEQYF.